Below are 19 T cell receptor beta chains sequenced from a single sample in a study of tissue T cells after allogeneic stem cell transplantation. Clones were read by immunoSEQ multiplex PCR, and TCRdb kept only the in-frame ones, dropping some. The data show tens of thousands of clones, with roughly 92% seen just once and 3% to 4% held by the top ten. This sample comprised blood, obtained before transplantation. The source of these receptors is a woman aged 35 to 70 who later had graft-versus-host disease after an allogeneic stem cell transplant.

The V gene is TRBV27, the J gene TRBJ2-1; D is unclear. V was cut by 3 bases and J by 4 bases, with 13 bases left in between. Germline V gene data show CDR1 as MNHEY and CDR2 as SMNVEV (reference sequence). This CDR3 is built from 15 residues. In DNA form, the CDR3 reads TGTGCCAGCAGTTTCTTACCTGACACATACAATGAGCAGTTCTTC. Translating gives CASSFLPDTYNEQFF.

The chain has TRBV9 and TRBJ2-3; TRBD2 matches 13 bases. In germline, CDR1 is SGDLS, CDR2 YYNGEE. After removal of 0 bases from V and 7 bases from J, the junction contained 5 bases not matched to a gene. This CDR3 is built from 16 residues. Here the CDR3 DNA reads TGTGCCAGCAGCGTAGGAGGACTAGCGGGAGTTAATACGCAGTATTTT. Protein product: CASSVGGLAGVNTQYF.

The V call is TRBV5-4, the J call TRBJ2-1; D possibly corresponds to TRBD2 (7 bases). Trimming cost V 2 bases and J 3 bases, with 12 bases left between them. The CDR3 spans 15 residues. In germline, CDR1 is SGHNT, CDR2 YYREEE (reference sequence). CDR3 region: CASSFGGADYNEQFF. The CDR3 DNA sequence: TGTGCCAGCAGCTTTGGGGGGGCCGACTACAATGAGCAGTTCTTC.

The rearrangement uses TRBV2 and TRBJ2-7; no firm D call. Germline V CDR1 and CDR2: SNHLY, FYNNEI. The V end lost 0 bases, the J end lost 2 bases, and 8 bases lay between the germline ends. The CDR3 is made up of 14 amino acids. In DNA form, the CDR3 reads TGTGCCAGCAGTGAAGCTGACGATCCCTACGAGCAGTACTTC. Encoded protein: CASSEADDPYEQYF.

V is TRBV7-2 and J is TRBJ2-5; the D is unclear. This CDR3 contains 12 residues. Germline V gives CDR1 SGHTA, CDR2 FQGNSA. Trimming removed 0 bases from V and 10 bases from J, with 9 bases in between. The CDR3 loop is CASSLAGYVQYF. In nucleotides, the CDR3 is TGTGCCAGCAGCTTAGCGGGGTATGTCCAGTACTTC. Based on the CDR3 plus reference TRBV7-2 and TRBJ2-5, the full variable domain is GAGVSQSPSNKVTEKGKDVELRCDPISGHTALYWYRQSLGQGLEFLIYFQGNSAPDKSGLPSDRFSAERTGGSVSTLTIQRTQQEDSAVYLCASSLAGYVQYFGPGTRLLVL.

The chain links TRBV27 to TRBJ2-6, with unresolved D. V was shortened by 7 bases and J by 0 bases, with 7 bases between the two germline ends. The germline gives CDR1 MNHEY, CDR2 SMNVEV (reference sequence). The CDR3 consists of 14 residues. CDR3 in amino acids: CASTRLSGANVLTF. In DNA, the CDR3 is TGTGCCAGCACGCGCCTCTCTGGGGCCAACGTCCTGACTTTC.

This chain joins TRBV30 and TRBJ1-6; D is possibly TRBD1 (6 bases). From germline, CDR1 is GTSNPN and CDR2 SVGIG (reference sequence). The CDR3 extends over 14 amino acids. V was trimmed by 0 bases and J by 7 bases, leaving 10 bases between them. DNA for the CDR3: TGTGCCTGGAGTGTAGGGACAAGGAATTCACCCCTCCACTTT. Translation: CAWSVGTRNSPLHF.

The genes are TRBV30 and TRBJ1-1, with a weak D call TRBD1 (5 bases). CDR1 and CDR2 from the germline V gene are GTSNPN and SVGIG (reference sequence). This CDR3 has 14 amino acids. V lost 4 bases, J lost 3 bases, and 15 bases lay in between. For the CDR3, the DNA is TGTGCCTGGAATAAGGGGACGGGGGACACTGAAGCTTTCTTT. This translates into CAWNKGTGDTEAFF.

The chain is built from TRBV25-1 and TRBJ2-5; D not certain. V was clipped by 4 bases and J by 3 bases, with 21 bases between them. Germline values: CDR1 MGHDK, CDR2 SYGVNS. The CDR3 sequence is 17 residues long. In nucleotides, the CDR3 is TGTGCCAGCAGTGCAAACCCGATCGGACGGACCAAAGAGACCCAGTACTTC. Its translation: CASSANPIGRTKETQYF.

This chain joins TRBV5-1 and TRBJ1-4, with no clear D. This CDR3 region has 14 residues. The germline CDR1 and CDR2 sequences are SGHRS and YFSETQ. V lost 4 bases to trimming and J lost 0 bases, with 7 bases between them. This CDR3 reads CASSILATNEKLFF. CDR3 nucleotide sequence: TGCGCCAGCAGCATACTTGCAACTAATGAAAAACTGTTTTTT.

The V and J genes are TRBV11-2 and TRBJ1-1; 11 bases fit TRBD1. The CDR3 runs to 15 residues. The J segment lost 5 bases and the V segment lost 0 bases, leaving 2 bases of the junction unmatched. CDR1 and CDR2 from the germline V gene are SGHAT and FQNNGV. CDR3 amino acids: CASSLDGTGGTEAFF. CDR3 in DNA: TGTGCCAGCAGCTTAGACGGGACAGGGGGAACTGAAGCTTTCTTT.

The chain uses TRBV19 and TRBJ2-6; D is undetermined. CDR3 size: 18 residues. CDR1 is LNHDA, CDR2 SQIVND, per germline (reference sequence). The germline V and J ends were trimmed by 3 bases and 0 bases, with 15 bases remaining between them. The CDR3 nucleotides are TGTGCCAGTAGTATTTCCAGACGCCTTCTCTCTGGGGCCAACGTCCTGACTTTC. As protein: CASSISRRLLSGANVLTF.

DNA of the CDR3: TGCAGTGAGGGGAGAAACACTGAAGCTTTCTTT. This gives the protein CSEGRNTEAFF. This chain connects TRBV20-1 to TRBJ1-1, with D perhaps matching TRBD1 (5 bases). In germline, CDR1 is DFQATT, CDR2 SNEGSKA (reference sequence). V was cut by 7 bases and J by 2 bases, with 8 bases left in between. The CDR3 length is 11 residues.

CDR3 coding DNA: TGTGCCAGCAGCTTGGATGGACAGGGCAAGACCCAGTACTTC. Protein sequence: CASSLDGQGKTQYF. This chain uses TRBV5-5 with TRBJ2-5; 8 nucleotides match TRBD1. Germline V gene lookup returns CDR1 SGHKS and CDR2 YYEKEE (reference sequence). The length of the CDR3 is 14 residues. With V trimmed by 0 bases and J by 6 bases, 4 bases remained unmatched.

For this clone: The same CDR3 arises from other DNA sequences in this sample as well. The chain employs TRBV25-1 and TRBJ2-7; 7 bases agree with TRBD2. Germline CDR1 MGHDK, CDR2 SYGVNS. With V trimmed by 4 bases and J by 3 bases, 9 bases remained unmatched. This CDR3 comprises 15 residues. The CDR3 DNA reads as TGTGCCAGCAGTGGGACTAGTGGGAGAATCTACGAGCAGTACTTC. Its protein product is CASSGTSGRIYEQYF.

J is TRBJ1-2 and V is TRBV7-9, with 9 nucleotides matching TRBD1. J lost 6 bases, V lost 4 bases, and 3 bases had no gene match. This CDR3 is 13 amino acids long. Germline CDR1 SEHNR, CDR2 FQNEAQ (reference sequence). The CDR3, as DNA: TGTGCCAGCAGCTCCCGGGACAGGGATGGCTACACCTTC. This gives the protein CASSSRDRDGYTF.

The V and J genes are TRBV30 and TRBJ1-5; D gene uncertain. CDR1 is GTSNPN, CDR2 SVGIG, per germline (reference sequence). With 1 base removed from V and 9 bases from J, the gap between germline ends came to 10 bases. This CDR3 comprises 12 residues. The CDR3 sequence is CAWSAGVRPQHF. The CDR3, as DNA: TGTGCCTGGAGTGCAGGTGTACGGCCCCAGCATTTT.

The chain combines TRBV18 with TRBJ2-1; 9 nucleotides line up with TRBD1. V lost 3 bases and J lost 7; bases outside the gene matches: 7. Per germline, CDR1 KGHSH and CDR2 LQKENI. This CDR3 contains 15 residues. CDR3 nucleotides: TGTGCCAGCTCACCCCCGGGACAGGGTAGGAATGAGCAGTTCTTC. Protein: CASSPPGQGRNEQFF. The entire variable domain, with the rest obtained from reference TRBV18 and TRBJ2-1, is as follows: NAGVMQNPRHLVRRRGQEARLRCSPMKGHSHVYWYRQLPEEGLKFMVYLQKENIIDESGMPKERFSAEFPKEGPSILRIQQVVRGDSAAYFCASSPPGQGRNEQFFGPGTRLTVL.

This chain links TRBV6-2 or TRBV6-3 with TRBJ2-3, with 8 positions matching TRBD2. CDR1 MNHEY and CDR2 SVGEGT come from the germline V gene. The CDR3 sequence is 14 residues long. Germline trimming cut 0 bases from V and 4 bases from J; bases unmatched to any gene: 0. For the CDR3, the DNA is TGTGCCAGCAGTTACTCGACTAGCGCAGATACGCAGTATTTT. The encoded protein is CASSYSTSADTQYF.